This T cell receptor (beta chain) emerged from a study of CD8 T cells in Susac syndrome. This CDR3 region has 16 residues. Germline V lookup: CDR1 SGHAT, CDR2 FQNNGV. With 5 bases removed from V and 2 bases from J, the gap between germline ends came to 15 bases. Random hexamers were used to reverse transcribe about 0.5 to 1 ug of RNA. Amplification of TCR beta CDR3 used immunoSEQ multiplex PCR across 54 Vbeta and 13 Jbeta. MiXCR was run by TCRdb on the immunoSEQ multiplex PCR reads, yielding one entry per CDR3 protein. The sample holds some 150,000 distinct CDR3 sequences; roughly 95% are singletons and the top ten take roughly 0.16%. In blood CD8+ and CD4+ T cells, TCR beta underwent sequencing.

The chain uses TRBV11-2 and TRBJ2-2; D gene unclear. Sequencing was performed on CD4+ T cells from PBMCs. This sequence originates from a human donor with Susac syndrome. The CDR3 sequence: CASSHTARTNTGELFF. DNA for the CDR3: TGTGCCAGCAGCCACACCGCCCGCACCAACACCGGGGAGCTGTTTTTT.